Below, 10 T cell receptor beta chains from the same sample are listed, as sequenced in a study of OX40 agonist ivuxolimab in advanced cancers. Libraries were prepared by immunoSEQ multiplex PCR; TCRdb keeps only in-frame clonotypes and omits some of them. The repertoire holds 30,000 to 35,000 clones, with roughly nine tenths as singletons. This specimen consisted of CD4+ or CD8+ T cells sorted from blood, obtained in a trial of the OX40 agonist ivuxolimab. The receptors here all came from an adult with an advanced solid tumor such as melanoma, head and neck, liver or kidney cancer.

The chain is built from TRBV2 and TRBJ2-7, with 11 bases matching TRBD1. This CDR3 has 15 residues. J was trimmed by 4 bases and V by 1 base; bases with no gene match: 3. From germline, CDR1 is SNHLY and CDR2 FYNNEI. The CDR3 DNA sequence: TGTGCCAGCAGTGAAGTTTGGGACAGGGGGTACGAGCAGTACTTC. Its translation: CASSEVWDRGYEQYF.

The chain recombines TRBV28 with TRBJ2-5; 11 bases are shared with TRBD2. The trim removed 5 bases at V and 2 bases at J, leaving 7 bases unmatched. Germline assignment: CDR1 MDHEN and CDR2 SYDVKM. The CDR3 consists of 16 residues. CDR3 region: CASSPGTSGTQETQYF. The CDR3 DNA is TGTGCCAGCAGTCCCGGGACTAGCGGAACTCAAGAGACCCAGTACTTC.

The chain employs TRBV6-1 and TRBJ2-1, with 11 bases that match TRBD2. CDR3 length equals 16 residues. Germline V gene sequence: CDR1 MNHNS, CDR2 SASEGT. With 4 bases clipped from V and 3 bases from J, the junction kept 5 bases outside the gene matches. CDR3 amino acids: CASSATSGGGYNEQFF. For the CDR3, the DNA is TGTGCCAGCAGTGCCACTAGCGGGGGAGGCTACAATGAGCAGTTCTTC.

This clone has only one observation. CDR3 DNA: TGTGCCAGCTCAAAATTCGGGACAACAGACTATGGCTACACCTTC. Translating gives CASSKFGTTDYGYTF. The chain combines TRBV18 with TRBJ1-2; D perhaps matches TRBD1 (6 bases). Germline V gene sequence: CDR1 KGHSH, CDR2 LQKENI. The CDR3 has 15 residues. V was cut by 5 bases and J by 3 bases, with 16 bases left in between. The whole variable domain, filled in from reference TRBV18 and TRBJ1-2, reads NAGVMQNPRHLVRRRGQEARLRCSPMKGHSHVYWYRQLPEEGLKFMVYLQKENIIDESGMPKERFSAEFPKEGPSILRIQQVVRGDSAAYFCASSKFGTTDYGYTFGSGTRLTVV.

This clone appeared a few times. The CDR3 spells CASSFQGDAEKLFF. The CDR3 nucleotides read TGTGCCAGCAGTTTTCAGGGAGATGCAGAAAAACTGTTTTTT. This chain uses TRBV27 with TRBJ1-4; D possibly corresponds to TRBD1 (5 bases). The V gene's germline CDR1 is MNHEY and CDR2 SMNVEV (reference sequence). The CDR3 is made up of 14 amino acids. Trimming cost V 3 bases and J 8 bases, with 13 bases left between them.

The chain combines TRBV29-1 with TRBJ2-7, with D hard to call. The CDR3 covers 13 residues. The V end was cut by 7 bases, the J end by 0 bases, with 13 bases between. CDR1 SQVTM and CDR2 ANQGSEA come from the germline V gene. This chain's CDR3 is CSALVGISYEQYF. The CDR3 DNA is TGCAGCGCTCTCGTGGGGATCTCCTACGAGCAGTACTTC.

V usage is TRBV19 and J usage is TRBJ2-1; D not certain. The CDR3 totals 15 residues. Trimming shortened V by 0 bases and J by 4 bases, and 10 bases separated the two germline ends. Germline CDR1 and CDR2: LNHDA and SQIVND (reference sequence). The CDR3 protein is CASSIDGDKYNEQFF. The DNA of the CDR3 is TGTGCCAGTAGTATAGATGGTGACAAATACAATGAGCAGTTCTTC.

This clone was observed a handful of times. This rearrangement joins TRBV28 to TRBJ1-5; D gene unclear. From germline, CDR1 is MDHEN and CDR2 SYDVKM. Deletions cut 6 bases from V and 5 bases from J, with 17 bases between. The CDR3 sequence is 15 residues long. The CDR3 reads CASRKYTPGYQPQHF. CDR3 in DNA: TGTGCCAGCAGAAAATATACCCCCGGATATCAGCCCCAGCATTTT.

CDR3 nucleotides: TGTGCCAGCACGACCGGGACAGGCGGAGGGAATGAAAAACTGTTTTTT. Residues: CASTTGTGGGNEKLFF. V and J are TRBV5-6 and TRBJ1-4, with 8 bases matching TRBD1. CDR3 length equals 16 residues. Germline CDR1 and CDR2: SGHDT and YYEEEE. Trimming took 6 bases from V and 5 from J; bases not matched to a gene: 12.

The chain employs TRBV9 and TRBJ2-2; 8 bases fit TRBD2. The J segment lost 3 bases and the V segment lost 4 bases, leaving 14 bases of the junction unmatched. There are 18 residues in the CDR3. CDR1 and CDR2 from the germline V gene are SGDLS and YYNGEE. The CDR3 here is CASSSSSLREGHTGELFF. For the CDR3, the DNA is TGTGCCAGCAGCTCGTCTTCCCTACGGGAGGGCCACACCGGGGAGCTGTTTTTT. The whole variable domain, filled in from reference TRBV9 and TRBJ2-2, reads DSGVTQTPKHLITATGQRVTLRCSPRSGDLSVYWYQQSLDQGLQFLIQYYNGEERAKGNILERFSAQQFPDLHSELNLSSLELGDSALYFCASSSSSLREGHTGELFFGEGSRLTVL.